The 7 T cell receptor beta chains in this list originate from one sample, sequenced in a study of cytomegalovirus exposure and HLA in healthy donors. 60 Vbeta and 13 Jbeta primers were used in PCR. Libraries were prepared by immunoSEQ multiplex PCR; TCRdb keeps only in-frame clonotypes and omits some of them. In the table there are hundreds of thousands of clones, around 80% of which are singletons. What was sequenced was PBMCs. The receptors come from a woman aged 60-70 years in good health and CMV-seropositive.

This rearrangement joins TRBV18 to TRBJ1-1, with D hard to call. V gave up 5 bases and J gave up 1 base, with 14 bases separating them. Looked up from germline, CDR1 is KGHSH and CDR2 is LQKENI. The CDR3 length is 15 residues. The CDR3 DNA sequence: TGTGCCAGCTCAGGCACAGCCCCAACGAACACTGAAGCTTTCTTT. Residues: CASSGTAPTNTEAFF. Looking up the rest from reference TRBV18 and TRBJ1-1 gives the full variable domain: NAGVMQNPRHLVRRRGQEARLRCSPMKGHSHVYWYRQLPEEGLKFMVYLQKENIIDESGMPKERFSAEFPKEGPSILRIQQVVRGDSAAYFCASSGTAPTNTEAFFGQGTRLTVV.

This chain uses TRBV4-2 with TRBJ1-2; no clear D. CDR1 LGHNA and CDR2 YNFKEQ come from the germline V gene. V lost 1 base to trimming and J lost 3 bases, with 15 bases between them. This CDR3 comprises 16 residues. The CDR3 reads CASSQAGGGRYYGYTF. In DNA, the CDR3 is TGTGCCAGCAGCCAAGCGGGCGGAGGGAGGTACTATGGCTACACCTTC.

In this sample, this clone turned up a few times. This chain joins TRBV9 and TRBJ2-7; 7 nucleotides line up with TRBD2. The CDR3 consists of 17 residues. The germline V gene encodes CDR1 SGDLS and CDR2 YYNGEE. Losses at the gene ends were 0 bases for V and 4 bases for J; bases not matched to a gene: 13. The CDR3 nucleotides read TGTGCCAGCAGCGTAGGGGGGGGATCCCCCCACGGATACGAGCAGTACTTC. It specifies CASSVGGGSPHGYEQYF.

This rearrangement joins TRBV9 to TRBJ2-2, with 7 bases identical to TRBD1. From germline, CDR1 is SGDLS and CDR2 YYNGEE. The trim removed 0 bases at V and 0 bases at J, leaving 5 bases unmatched. This CDR3 is built from 17 residues. The CDR3 coding sequence is TGTGCCAGCAGCGTAGTGGGACAGATCGCGAACACCGGGGAGCTGTTTTTT. Amino acids: CASSVVGQIANTGELFF.

CDR3 sequence reads: CASSSRTSGGGEQYF. For the CDR3, the DNA is TGTGCCAGCAGCTCCCGAACTAGCGGGGGTGGGGAGCAGTACTTC. The gene calls are TRBV9 and TRBJ2-7; 11 positions agree with TRBD2. Trimming removed 4 bases from V and 7 bases from J; junction bases left unmatched: 10. Germline V gene sequence: CDR1 SGDLS, CDR2 YYNGEE. The CDR3 is made up of 15 amino acids.

This chain uses TRBV11-2 with TRBJ2-7, with TRBD2 matching 8 bases. The CDR3 has 15 residues. V lost 5 bases, J lost 3 bases, and 9 bases stayed unmatched. Per the germline V gene, CDR1 is SGHAT and CDR2 is FQNNGV. Here the CDR3 reads CASSQGLAGNYEQYF. DNA of the CDR3: TGTGCCAGCAGCCAGGGGTTAGCGGGGAACTACGAGCAGTACTTC.

The chain carries TRBV7-9 and TRBJ1-4; D is unresolved. Looked up from germline, CDR1 is SEHNR and CDR2 is FQNEAQ (reference sequence). This CDR3 contains 14 residues. Trimming took off 0 bases at V and 12 bases at J, with 14 bases between the two ends. CDR3 amino acids: CASSLALLRGQLFF. The CDR3 nucleotides read TGTGCCAGCAGCTTAGCGCTATTACGTGGGCAACTGTTTTTT.